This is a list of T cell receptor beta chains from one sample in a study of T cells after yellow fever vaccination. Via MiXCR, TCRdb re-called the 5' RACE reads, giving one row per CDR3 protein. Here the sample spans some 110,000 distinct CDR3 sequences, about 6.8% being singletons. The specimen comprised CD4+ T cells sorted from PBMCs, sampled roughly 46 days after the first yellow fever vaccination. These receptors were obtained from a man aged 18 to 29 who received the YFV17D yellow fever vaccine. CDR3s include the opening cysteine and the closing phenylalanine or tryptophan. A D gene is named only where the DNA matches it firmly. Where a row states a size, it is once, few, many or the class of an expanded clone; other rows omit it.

CDR3 protein: CSVSSGTGMTGELFF; CDR3 DNA: TGCAGCGTCTCATCCGGGACAGGGATGACCGGGGAGCTGTTTTTT; clone size: many; J gene: TRBJ2-2; V gene: TRBV29-1; D gene: TRBD1
CDR3 protein: CASSPYPSGGFAEQFF; CDR3 DNA: TGTGCCAGCAGTCCTTACCCTAGCGGGGGGTTTGCTGAGCAGTTCTTC; clone size: many; J gene: TRBJ2-1; V gene: TRBV12-3/TRBV12-4; D gene: TRBD2
CDR3 protein: CSAINRADTQYF; CDR3 DNA: TGCAGTGCTATCAATAGGGCAGATACGCAGTATTTT; clone size: many; J gene: TRBJ2-3; V gene: TRBV20-1; D gene: NA
CDR3 protein: CATSTGYQETQYF; CDR3 DNA: TGTGCCACTTCGACAGGATACCAAGAGACCCAGTACTTC; clone size: many; J gene: TRBJ2-5; V gene: TRBV19; D gene: NA
CDR3 protein: CASSLSRAGETQYF; CDR3 DNA: TGTGCCAGCAGCTTAAGTAGGGCTGGAGAGACCCAGTACTTC; clone size: many; J gene: TRBJ2-5; V gene: TRBV7-6; D gene: NA
CDR3 protein: CASSYSGQGGGNTIYF; CDR3 DNA: TGTGCCAGCAGTTACTCGGGACAGGGAGGAGGAAACACCATATATTTT; clone size: many; J gene: TRBJ1-3; V gene: TRBV6-5; D gene: TRBD1
CDR3 protein: CASSPDKLLLYNEQFF; CDR3 DNA: TGTGCCAGCAGTCCTGACAAACTCCTTCTATACAATGAGCAGTTCTTC; clone size: many; J gene: TRBJ2-1; V gene: TRBV6-2/TRBV6-3; D gene: NA
CDR3 protein: CASSSSASGGYNEQFF; CDR3 DNA: TGCGCCAGCAGCTCCTCGGCTAGCGGGGGGTACAATGAGCAGTTCTTC; clone size: many; J gene: TRBJ2-1; V gene: TRBV5-1; D gene: TRBD2
CDR3 protein: CASSEPTGVYEQYF; CDR3 DNA: TGTGCCAGCAGTGAACCGACAGGGGTTTACGAGCAGTACTTC; clone size: many; J gene: TRBJ2-7; V gene: TRBV6-1; D gene: TRBD1
CDR3 protein: CASSPQVGDTQYF; CDR3 DNA: TGTGCCAGCTCACCACAGGTCGGGGATACGCAGTATTTT; clone size: many; J gene: TRBJ2-3; V gene: TRBV18; D gene: NA
CDR3 protein: CASSVDRGLLGGYTF; CDR3 DNA: TGTGCCAGCAGTGTGGACAGGGGGCTACTGGGTGGCTACACCTTC; clone size: many; J gene: TRBJ1-2; V gene: TRBV28; D gene: TRBD1
CDR3 protein: CASSEALQGRVRLGDSPLHF; CDR3 DNA: TGTGCCAGCAGTGAAGCGCTTCAGGGGAGGGTTCGCTTAGGGGATTCACCCCTCCACTTT; clone size: many; J gene: TRBJ1-6; V gene: TRBV2; D gene: NA
CDR3 protein: CSVGGLNQPQHF; CDR3 DNA: TGCAGCGTCGGGGGACTCAATCAGCCCCAGCATTTT; clone size: many; J gene: TRBJ1-5; V gene: TRBV29-1; D gene: NA
CDR3 protein: CASRPGQGALGNQPQHF; CDR3 DNA: TGTGCCAGCAGGCCCGGACAGGGGGCGTTGGGCAATCAGCCCCAGCATTTT; clone size: few; J gene: TRBJ1-5; V gene: TRBV12-3/TRBV12-4; D gene: TRBD1
CDR3 protein: CATLGEGQGEAFF; CDR3 DNA: TGTGCCACCCTCGGAGAGGGACAGGGTGAAGCTTTCTTT; clone size: many; J gene: TRBJ1-1; V gene: TRBV2; D gene: TRBD1
CDR3 protein: CASSSLGTNTEAFF; CDR3 DNA: TGTGCCAGCAGCTCGTTGGGCACGAACACTGAAGCTTTCTTT; clone size: many; J gene: TRBJ1-1; V gene: TRBV7-2; D gene: NA
CDR3 protein: CASSFHRGEQFF; CDR3 DNA: TGTGCCAGCAGTTTTCACAGGGGAGAGCAGTTCTTC; clone size: many; J gene: TRBJ2-1; V gene: TRBV12-3/TRBV12-4; D gene: TRBD1
CDR3 protein: CASSGGGEETQYF; CDR3 DNA: TGTGCCAGCTCCGGGGGCGGAGAAGAGACCCAGTACTTC; clone size: few; J gene: TRBJ2-5; V gene: TRBV18; D gene: NA
CDR3 protein: CASSSNAGSYGYTF; CDR3 DNA: TGTGCCAGCAGCTCTAATGCAGGGTCCTATGGCTACACCTTC; clone size: many; J gene: TRBJ1-2; V gene: TRBV7-2; D gene: NA
CDR3 protein: CASSQTGFNEKLFF; CDR3 DNA: TGCGCCAGCAGCCAGACAGGGTTTAATGAAAAACTGTTTTTT; clone size: many; J gene: TRBJ1-4; V gene: TRBV5-1; D gene: TRBD1
CDR3 protein: CASRQGGTETNEQFF; CDR3 DNA: TGTGCCAGCAGGCAAGGGGGGACCGAAACCAATGAGCAGTTCTTC; clone size: few; J gene: TRBJ2-1; V gene: TRBV7-2; D gene: NA
CDR3 protein: CSAAGLGTGGRRDTQYF; CDR3 DNA: TGCAGTGCTGCAGGTCTCGGGACAGGGGGCCGGAGAGATACGCAGTATTTT; clone size: many; J gene: TRBJ2-3; V gene: TRBV20-1; D gene: TRBD1
CDR3 protein: CASSLALGGGTQYF; CDR3 DNA: TGTGCCAGCAGCTTAGCTCTCGGGGGCGGTACGCAGTATTTT; clone size: few; J gene: TRBJ2-3; V gene: TRBV7-6; D gene: NA
CDR3 protein: CASSSGTGTQYF; CDR3 DNA: TGTGCCAGCAGCTCCGGGACTGGGACGCAGTATTTT; clone size: many; J gene: TRBJ2-3; V gene: TRBV2; D gene: NA
CDR3 protein: CSVARGGLSSTSTDTQYF; CDR3 DNA: TGCAGCGTTGCTCGGGGCGGTTTATCCTCAACTAGCACAGATACGCAGTATTTT; clone size: many; J gene: TRBJ2-3; V gene: TRBV29-1; D gene: NA
CDR3 protein: CASSLVGEGEKLFF; CDR3 DNA: TGTGCCAGCAGCTTAGTAGGGGAGGGGGAAAAACTGTTTTTT; clone size: many; J gene: TRBJ1-4; V gene: TRBV7-2; D gene: NA
CDR3 protein: CASSLRTGATGELFF; CDR3 DNA: TGCGCCAGCAGCTTGAGGACAGGAGCCACCGGGGAGCTGTTTTTT; clone size: many; J gene: TRBJ2-2; V gene: TRBV5-1; D gene: TRBD1
CDR3 protein: CSARTDTQYF; CDR3 DNA: TGCAGTGCGAGGACAGATACGCAGTATTTT; clone size: many; J gene: TRBJ2-3; V gene: TRBV20-1; D gene: NA
CDR3 protein: CASSRGYRGGEQFF; CDR3 DNA: TGTGCCAGCAGCCGAGGCTATCGGGGGGGGGAGCAGTTCTTC; clone size: NA; J gene: TRBJ2-1; V gene: TRBV3-1; D gene: TRBD2
CDR3 protein: CASRGTSNEQFF; CDR3 DNA: TGCGCCAGCAGGGGCACTAGCAATGAGCAGTTCTTC; clone size: many; J gene: TRBJ2-1; V gene: TRBV5-1; D gene: NA
CDR3 protein: CASSLASGLVSTDTQYF; CDR3 DNA: TGCGCCAGCAGCTTGGCCAGTGGCCTAGTTAGCACAGATACGCAGTATTTT; clone size: many; J gene: TRBJ2-3; V gene: TRBV5-1; D gene: NA
CDR3 protein: CASSYSMGAFSNSPLHF; CDR3 DNA: TGTGCCAGCAGTTACTCGATGGGGGCCTTCTCTAATTCACCCCTCCACTTT; clone size: many; J gene: TRBJ1-6; V gene: TRBV6-5; D gene: NA
CDR3 protein: CASRLNTNTGTEAFF; CDR3 DNA: TGCGCCAGCAGGCTAAATACTAACACGGGCACTGAAGCTTTCTTT; clone size: many; J gene: TRBJ1-1; V gene: TRBV5-1; D gene: NA
CDR3 protein: CASTPGVYNSPLHF; CDR3 DNA: TGCGCCAGCACCCCAGGGGTCTATAATTCACCCCTCCACTTT; clone size: many; J gene: TRBJ1-6; V gene: TRBV5-1; D gene: NA
CDR3 protein: CASSIDSVNRPKNIQYF; CDR3 DNA: TGTGCCAGTAGTATAGACTCAGTAAATAGGCCCAAAAACATTCAGTACTTC; clone size: many; J gene: TRBJ2-4; V gene: TRBV19; D gene: NA
CDR3 protein: CASSLGAQGAGTEAFF; CDR3 DNA: TGCGCCAGCAGCTTGGGGGCACAGGGGGCAGGTACTGAAGCTTTCTTT; clone size: many; J gene: TRBJ1-1; V gene: TRBV5-1; D gene: TRBD1
CDR3 protein: CASSRPISNYGYTF; CDR3 DNA: TGTGCCAGCAGCCGTCCGATCTCAAACTATGGCTACACCTTC; clone size: NA; J gene: TRBJ1-2; V gene: TRBV7-2; D gene: NA
CDR3 protein: CSANRDRNEKLFF; CDR3 DNA: TGCAGTGCTAACCGGGACAGGAACGAAAAACTGTTTTTT; clone size: many; J gene: TRBJ1-4; V gene: TRBV20-1; D gene: TRBD1
CDR3 protein: CASSQDGVSWEYNEQFF; CDR3 DNA: TGCGCCAGCAGCCAAGATGGGGTCAGCTGGGAGTACAATGAGCAGTTCTTC; clone size: many; J gene: TRBJ2-1; V gene: TRBV4-3; D gene: NA
CDR3 protein: CSALGLAGSYNEQFF; CDR3 DNA: TGCAGTGCTCTCGGACTAGCGGGCTCCTACAATGAGCAGTTCTTC; clone size: many; J gene: TRBJ2-1; V gene: TRBV20-1; D gene: TRBD2
CDR3 protein: CASSMSLREGYGYTF; CDR3 DNA: TGCGCCAGCAGCATGTCGTTGAGGGAAGGCTATGGCTACACCTTC; clone size: many; J gene: TRBJ1-2; V gene: TRBV5-1; D gene: NA
CDR3 protein: CASSLSAGTEAFF; CDR3 DNA: TGTGCCAGCAGCTTATCGGCGGGCACTGAAGCTTTCTTT; clone size: many; J gene: TRBJ1-1; V gene: TRBV7-3; D gene: NA
CDR3 protein: CSAAGGPSSYNEQFF; CDR3 DNA: TGCAGTGCGGCGGGGGGCCCAAGCTCCTACAATGAGCAGTTCTTC; clone size: many; J gene: TRBJ2-1; V gene: TRBV20-1; D gene: TRBD2
CDR3 protein: CASRPILGNYGYTF; CDR3 DNA: TGTGCCAGCAGACCCATATTGGGGAACTATGGCTACACCTTC; clone size: many; J gene: TRBJ1-2; V gene: TRBV7-2; D gene: NA
CDR3 protein: CASSPMSGPTDTQYF; CDR3 DNA: TGTGCCAGCAGCCCGATGTCGGGCCCCACAGATACGCAGTATTTT; clone size: NA; J gene: TRBJ2-3; V gene: TRBV5-4; D gene: NA
CDR3 protein: CASSAGDRQETQYF; CDR3 DNA: TGTGCCAGCAGCGCCGGGGACAGACAAGAGACCCAGTACTTC; clone size: many; J gene: TRBJ2-5; V gene: TRBV7-2; D gene: TRBD1
CDR3 protein: CASSWTGANVLTF; CDR3 DNA: TGTGCCAGCAGTTGGACCGGGGCCAACGTCCTGACTTTC; clone size: many; J gene: TRBJ2-6; V gene: TRBV12-3/TRBV12-4; D gene: NA
CDR3 protein: CASSPDRTVTGELFF; CDR3 DNA: TGTGCCAGCTCACCGGACAGGACGGTTACCGGGGAGCTGTTTTTT; clone size: many; J gene: TRBJ2-2; V gene: TRBV18; D gene: TRBD1
CDR3 protein: CASSRQGANTGELFF; CDR3 DNA: TGTGCCAGCAGCCGACAGGGGGCGAACACCGGGGAGCTGTTTTTT; clone size: many; J gene: TRBJ2-2; V gene: TRBV12-3/TRBV12-4; D gene: TRBD1
CDR3 protein: CALSSAGGPAPQFF; CDR3 DNA: TGTGCCCTAAGTTCGGCGGGGGGGCCCGCCCCACAGTTCTTC; clone size: many; J gene: TRBJ2-1; V gene: TRBV10-3; D gene: TRBD2
CDR3 protein: CASSFSPSGGYEQYF; CDR3 DNA: TGTGCCAGCAGTTTCTCGCCGTCGGGGGGCTACGAGCAGTACTTC; clone size: many; J gene: TRBJ2-7; V gene: TRBV6-5; D gene: TRBD2
CDR3 protein: CASSSNLGGIQYYEQYF; CDR3 DNA: TGTGCCAGCAGCTCCAATCTAGGGGGCATTCAATACTACGAGCAGTACTTC; clone size: many; J gene: TRBJ2-7; V gene: TRBV5-4; D gene: TRBD1
CDR3 protein: CASSERGSGSTGELFF; CDR3 DNA: TGTGCCAGCAGTGAAAGAGGTAGCGGTTCGACCGGGGAGCTGTTTTTT; clone size: many; J gene: TRBJ2-2; V gene: TRBV2; D gene: NA
CDR3 protein: CASSLMDSTDTQYF; CDR3 DNA: TGTGCCAGCAGTTTGATGGATAGCACAGATACGCAGTATTTT; clone size: many; J gene: TRBJ2-3; V gene: TRBV12-3/TRBV12-4; D gene: NA
CDR3 protein: CSAKRAGEKLFF; CDR3 DNA: TGCAGTGCTAAGAGGGCAGGTGAAAAACTGTTTTTT; clone size: many; J gene: TRBJ1-4; V gene: TRBV20-1; D gene: NA